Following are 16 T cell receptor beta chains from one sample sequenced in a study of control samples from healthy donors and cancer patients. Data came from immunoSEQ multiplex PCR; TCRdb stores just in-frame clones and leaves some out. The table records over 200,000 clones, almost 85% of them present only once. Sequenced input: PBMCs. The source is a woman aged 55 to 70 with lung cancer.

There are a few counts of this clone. As DNA, the CDR3 is TGTGCCAGCAGTTTAGGGGGGGCAGCCAAAAACATTCAGTACTTC. As protein: CASSLGGAAKNIQYF. This chain links TRBV28 with TRBJ2-4, with D possibly matching TRBD2 (7 bases). The CDR3 contains 15 residues. Between the trimmed V and J ends, which lost 2 bases and 0 bases, there was a span of 8 bases. The V gene's germline CDR1 is MDHEN and CDR2 SYDVKM.

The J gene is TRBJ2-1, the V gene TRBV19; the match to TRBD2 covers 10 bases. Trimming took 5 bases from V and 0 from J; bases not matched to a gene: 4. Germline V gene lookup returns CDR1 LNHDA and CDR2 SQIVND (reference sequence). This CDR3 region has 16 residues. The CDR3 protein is CASSGGLAVSYNEQFF. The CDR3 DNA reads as TGTGCCAGTAGTGGTGGACTAGCGGTCTCCTACAATGAGCAGTTCTTC.

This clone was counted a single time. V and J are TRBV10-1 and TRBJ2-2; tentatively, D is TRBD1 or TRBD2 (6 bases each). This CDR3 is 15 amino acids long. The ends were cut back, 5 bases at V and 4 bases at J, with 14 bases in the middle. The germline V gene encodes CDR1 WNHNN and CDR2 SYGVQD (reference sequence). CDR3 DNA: TGCGCCAGCAGTCCCCGCAGGGGAGGCACCGGGGAGCTGTTTTTT. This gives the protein CASSPRRGGTGELFF.

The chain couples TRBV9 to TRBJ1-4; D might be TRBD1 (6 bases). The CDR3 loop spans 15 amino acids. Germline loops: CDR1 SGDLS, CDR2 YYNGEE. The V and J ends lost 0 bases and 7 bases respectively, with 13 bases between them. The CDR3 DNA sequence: TGTGCCAGCAGCGTAGCTGGGGCAGGGGCTGAAAAACTGTTTTTT. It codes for CASSVAGAGAEKLFF.

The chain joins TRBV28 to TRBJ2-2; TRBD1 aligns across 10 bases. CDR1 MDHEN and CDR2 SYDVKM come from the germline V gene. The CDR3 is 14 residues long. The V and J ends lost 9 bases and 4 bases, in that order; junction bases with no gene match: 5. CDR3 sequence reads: CASWDRGTTGELFF. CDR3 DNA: TGTGCCAGTTGGGACAGGGGTACCACCGGGGAGCTGTTTTTT.

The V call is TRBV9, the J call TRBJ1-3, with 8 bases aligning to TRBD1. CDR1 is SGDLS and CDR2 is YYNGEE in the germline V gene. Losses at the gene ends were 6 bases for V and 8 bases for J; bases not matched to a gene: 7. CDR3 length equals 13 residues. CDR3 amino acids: CASNIGTGDTIYF. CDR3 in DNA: TGTGCCAGCAACATAGGGACAGGCGACACCATATATTTT.

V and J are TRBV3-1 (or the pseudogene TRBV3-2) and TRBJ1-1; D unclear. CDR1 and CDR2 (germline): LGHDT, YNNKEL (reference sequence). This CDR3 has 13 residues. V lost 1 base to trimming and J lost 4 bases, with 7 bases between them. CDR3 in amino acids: CASSQVLGTEAFF. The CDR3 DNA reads TGTGCCAGCAGCCAAGTTTTGGGCACTGAAGCTTTCTTT.

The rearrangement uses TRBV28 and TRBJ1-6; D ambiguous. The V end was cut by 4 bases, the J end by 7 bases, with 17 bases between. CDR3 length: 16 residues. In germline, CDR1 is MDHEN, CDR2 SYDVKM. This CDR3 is CASSSPRGGRNSPLHF. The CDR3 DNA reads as TGTGCCAGCAGTTCCCCCCGTGGCGGGCGAAATTCACCCCTCCACTTT.

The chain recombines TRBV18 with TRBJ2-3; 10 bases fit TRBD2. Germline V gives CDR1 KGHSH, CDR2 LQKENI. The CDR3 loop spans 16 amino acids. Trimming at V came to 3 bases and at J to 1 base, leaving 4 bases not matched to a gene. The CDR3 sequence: CASSPLGTSGTDTQYF. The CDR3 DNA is TGTGCCAGCTCACCTCTGGGGACTAGCGGCACAGATACGCAGTATTTT.

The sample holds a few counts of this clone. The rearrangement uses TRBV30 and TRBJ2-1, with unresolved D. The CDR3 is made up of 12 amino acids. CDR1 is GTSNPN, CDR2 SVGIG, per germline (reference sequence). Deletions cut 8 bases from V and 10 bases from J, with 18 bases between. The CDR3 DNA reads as TGTGCCCGGCCCCCCCCTAGGTTGGAGCAGTTCTTC. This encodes CARPPPRLEQFF.

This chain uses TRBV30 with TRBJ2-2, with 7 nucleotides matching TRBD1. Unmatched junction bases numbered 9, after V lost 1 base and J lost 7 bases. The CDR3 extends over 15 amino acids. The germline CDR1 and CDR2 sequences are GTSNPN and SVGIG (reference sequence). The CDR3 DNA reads TGTGCCTGGAGTGGTACAGGGGTCCCCCACGGGGAGCTGTTTTTT. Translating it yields CAWSGTGVPHGELFF.

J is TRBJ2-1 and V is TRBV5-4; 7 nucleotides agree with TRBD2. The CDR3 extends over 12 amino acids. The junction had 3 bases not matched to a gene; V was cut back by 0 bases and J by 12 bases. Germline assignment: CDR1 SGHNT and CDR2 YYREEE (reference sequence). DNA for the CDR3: TGTGCCAGCAGCTTGGTTGGGGAGGGGCAGTTCTTC. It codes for CASSLVGEGQFF.

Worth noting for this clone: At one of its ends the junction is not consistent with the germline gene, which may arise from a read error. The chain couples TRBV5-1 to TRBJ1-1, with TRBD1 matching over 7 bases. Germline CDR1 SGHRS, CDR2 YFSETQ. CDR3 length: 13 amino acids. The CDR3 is CASSLADRSEAFF. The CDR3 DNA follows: TGCGCCAGCAGCTTGGCGGACAGGTCTGAGGCTTTCTTT.

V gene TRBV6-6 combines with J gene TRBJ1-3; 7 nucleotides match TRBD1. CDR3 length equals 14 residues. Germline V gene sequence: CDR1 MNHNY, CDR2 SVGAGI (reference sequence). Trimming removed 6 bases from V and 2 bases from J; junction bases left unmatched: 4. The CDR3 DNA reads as TGTGCCAGCAGGGCGGGACAGACTGGAAACACCATATATTTT. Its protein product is CASRAGQTGNTIYF.

This CDR3 reads CASSPRQGLELGNTIYF. The CDR3 DNA sequence: TGTGCCAGCTCACCGCGACAGGGTCTGGAGTTGGGAAACACCATATATTTT. The V gene is TRBV18, the J gene TRBJ1-3, with TRBD1 matching over 7 bases. The CDR3 sequence is 17 residues long. Germline CDR1 is KGHSH and CDR2 is LQKENI. J was trimmed by 4 bases and V by 3 bases; bases with no gene match: 12.

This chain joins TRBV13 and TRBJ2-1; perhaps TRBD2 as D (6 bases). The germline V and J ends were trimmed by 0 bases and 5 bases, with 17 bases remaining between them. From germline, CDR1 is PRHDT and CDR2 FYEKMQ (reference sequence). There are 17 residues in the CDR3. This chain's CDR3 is CASSLGMERARHNEQFF. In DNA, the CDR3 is TGTGCCAGCAGCTTAGGTATGGAGCGGGCACGACACAATGAGCAGTTCTTC. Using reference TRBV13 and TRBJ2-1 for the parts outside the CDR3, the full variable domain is AAGVIQSPRHLIKEKRETATLKCYPIPRHDTVYWYQQGPGQDPQFLISFYEKMQSDKGSIPDRFSAQQFSDYHSELNMSSLELGDSALYFCASSLGMERARHNEQFFGPGTRLTVL.